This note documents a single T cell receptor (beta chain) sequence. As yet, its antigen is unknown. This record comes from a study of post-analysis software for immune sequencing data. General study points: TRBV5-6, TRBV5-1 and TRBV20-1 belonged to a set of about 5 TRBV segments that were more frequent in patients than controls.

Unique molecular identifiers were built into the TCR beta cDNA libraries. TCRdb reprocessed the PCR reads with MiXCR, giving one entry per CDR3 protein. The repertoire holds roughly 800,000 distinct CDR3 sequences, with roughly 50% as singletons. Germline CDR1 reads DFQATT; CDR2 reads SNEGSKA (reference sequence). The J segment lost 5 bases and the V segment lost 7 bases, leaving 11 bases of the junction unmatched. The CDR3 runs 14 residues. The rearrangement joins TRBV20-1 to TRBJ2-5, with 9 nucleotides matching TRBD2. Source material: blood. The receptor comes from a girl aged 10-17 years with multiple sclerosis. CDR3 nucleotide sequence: TGCAGTGTTCAAACGAGCGGGGGGCGCGAGACCCAGTACTTC. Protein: CSVQTSGGRETQYF.